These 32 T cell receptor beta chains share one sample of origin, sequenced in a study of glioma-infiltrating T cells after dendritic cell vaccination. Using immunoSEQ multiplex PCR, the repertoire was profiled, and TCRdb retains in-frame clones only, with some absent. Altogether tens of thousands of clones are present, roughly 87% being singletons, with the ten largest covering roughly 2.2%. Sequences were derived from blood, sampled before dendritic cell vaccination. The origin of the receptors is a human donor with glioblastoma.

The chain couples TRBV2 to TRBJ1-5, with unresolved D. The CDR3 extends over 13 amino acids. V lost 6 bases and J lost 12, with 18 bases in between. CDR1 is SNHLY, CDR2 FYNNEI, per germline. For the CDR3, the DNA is TGTGCCAGCAGGGTAGCGGCAGCGTTTATCCAGCATTTT. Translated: CASRVAAAFIQHF.

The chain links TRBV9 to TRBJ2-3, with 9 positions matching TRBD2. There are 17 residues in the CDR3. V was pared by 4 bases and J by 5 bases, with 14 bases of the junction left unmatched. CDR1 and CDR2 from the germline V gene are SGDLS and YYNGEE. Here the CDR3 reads CASSPVEGGRAGDTQYF. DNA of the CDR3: TGTGCCAGCAGCCCCGTGGAGGGCGGGAGGGCGGGAGATACGCAGTATTTT.

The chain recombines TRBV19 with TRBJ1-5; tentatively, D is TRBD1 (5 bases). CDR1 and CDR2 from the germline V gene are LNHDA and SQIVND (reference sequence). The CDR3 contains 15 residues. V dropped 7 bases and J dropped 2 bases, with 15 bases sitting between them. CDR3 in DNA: TGTGCCAGTAAGGTGGCAGGGCAGGGCAATCAGCCCCAGCATTTT. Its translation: CASKVAGQGNQPQHF.

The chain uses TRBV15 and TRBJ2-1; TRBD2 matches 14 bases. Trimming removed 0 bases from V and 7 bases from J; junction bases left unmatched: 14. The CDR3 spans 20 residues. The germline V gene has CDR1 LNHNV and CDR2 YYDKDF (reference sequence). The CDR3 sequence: CATSRDLLGTSGRDTNEQFF. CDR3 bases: TGTGCCACCAGCAGAGATCTTCTGGGGACTAGCGGGAGAGACACGAATGAGCAGTTCTTC.

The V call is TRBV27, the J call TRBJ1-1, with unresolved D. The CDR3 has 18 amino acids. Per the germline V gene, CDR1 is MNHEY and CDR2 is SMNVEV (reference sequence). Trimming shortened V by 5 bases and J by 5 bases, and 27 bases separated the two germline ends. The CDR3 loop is CASSPMRASPLVVTEAFF. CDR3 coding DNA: TGTGCCAGCAGTCCCATGAGGGCTTCGCCGCTGGTGGTTACTGAAGCTTTCTTT.

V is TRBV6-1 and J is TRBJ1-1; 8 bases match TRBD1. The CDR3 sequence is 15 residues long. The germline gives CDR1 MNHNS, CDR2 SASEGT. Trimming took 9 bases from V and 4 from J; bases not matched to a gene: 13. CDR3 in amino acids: CASTYAGGGGTEAFF. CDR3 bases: TGTGCCAGTACCTACGCAGGGGGCGGGGGCACTGAAGCTTTCTTT.

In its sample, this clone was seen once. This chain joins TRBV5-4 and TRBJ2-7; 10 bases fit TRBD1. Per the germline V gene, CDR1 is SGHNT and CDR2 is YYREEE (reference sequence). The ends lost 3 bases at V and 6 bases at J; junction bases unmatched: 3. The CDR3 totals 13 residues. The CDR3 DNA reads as TGTGCCAGCAGCTACCGGGACAGGGGCGAGCAGTACGTC. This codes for CASSYRDRGEQYV.

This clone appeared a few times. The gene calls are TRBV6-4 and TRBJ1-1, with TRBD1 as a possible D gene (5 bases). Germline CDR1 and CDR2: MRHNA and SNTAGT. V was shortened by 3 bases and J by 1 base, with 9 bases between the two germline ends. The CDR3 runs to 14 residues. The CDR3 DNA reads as TGTGCCAGCAGTGATACAGACAGGAACACTGAAGCTTTCTTT. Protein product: CASSDTDRNTEAFF.

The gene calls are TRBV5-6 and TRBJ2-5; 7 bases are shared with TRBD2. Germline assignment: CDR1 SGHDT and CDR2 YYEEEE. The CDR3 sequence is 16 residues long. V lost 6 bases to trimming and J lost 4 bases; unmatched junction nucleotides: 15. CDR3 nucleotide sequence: TGTGCCAGCACTCTGGGGCTAGCGGAATCGGGAGAGACCCAGTACTTC. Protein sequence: CASTLGLAESGETQYF. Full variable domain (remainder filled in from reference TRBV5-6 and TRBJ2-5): DAGVTQSPTHLIKTRGQQVTLRCSPKSGHDTVSWYQQALGQGPQFIFQYYEEEERQRGNFPDRFSGHQFPNYSSELNVNALLLGDSALYLCASTLGLAESGETQYFGPGTRLLVL.

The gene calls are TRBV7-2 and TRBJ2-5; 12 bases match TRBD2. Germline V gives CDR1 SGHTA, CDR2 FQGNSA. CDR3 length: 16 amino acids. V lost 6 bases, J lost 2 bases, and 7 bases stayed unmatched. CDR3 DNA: TGTGCCAGCAGGAAATCTAGCGGGGGGGAACAAGAGACCCAGTACTTC. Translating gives CASRKSSGGEQETQYF.

The chain's CDR3 is CASTQTGQETQYF. DNA for the CDR3: TGCGCCAGCACCCAGACAGGGCAAGAGACCCAGTACTTC. The chain employs TRBV5-1 and TRBJ2-5; 7 bases map to TRBD1. V was pared by 6 bases and J by 2 bases, with 4 bases of the junction left unmatched. This CDR3 comprises 13 residues. Germline-derived CDR1 and CDR2 are SGHRS and YFSETQ.

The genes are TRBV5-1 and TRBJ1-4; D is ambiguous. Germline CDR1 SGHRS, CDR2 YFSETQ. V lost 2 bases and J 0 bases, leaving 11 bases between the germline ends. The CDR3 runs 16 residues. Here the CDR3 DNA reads TGCGCCAGCAGCTTCGGTAGCAGCTCAACTAATGAAAAACTGTTTTTT. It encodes CASSFGSSSTNEKLFF.

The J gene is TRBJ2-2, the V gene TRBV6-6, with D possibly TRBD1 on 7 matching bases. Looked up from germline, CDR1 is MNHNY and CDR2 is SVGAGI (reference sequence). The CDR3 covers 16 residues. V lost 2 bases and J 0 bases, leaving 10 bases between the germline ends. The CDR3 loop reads CASSYGGTANTGELFF. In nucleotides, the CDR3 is TGTGCCAGCAGTTACGGAGGGACAGCGAACACCGGGGAGCTGTTTTTT.

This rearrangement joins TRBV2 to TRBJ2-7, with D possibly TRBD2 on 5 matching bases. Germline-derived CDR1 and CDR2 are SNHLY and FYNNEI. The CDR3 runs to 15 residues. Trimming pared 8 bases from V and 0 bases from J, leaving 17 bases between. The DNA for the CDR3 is TGTGCCAGCGGTCGAGGAGCGGCGAGCTCCTACGAGCAGTACGTC. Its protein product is CASGRGAASSYEQYV.

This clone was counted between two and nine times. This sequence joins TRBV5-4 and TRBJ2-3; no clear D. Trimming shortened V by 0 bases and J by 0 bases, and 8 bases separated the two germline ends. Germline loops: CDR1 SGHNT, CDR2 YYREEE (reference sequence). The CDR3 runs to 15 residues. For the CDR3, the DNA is TGTGCCAGCAGCTTGGGTTTTTCTAGCACAGATACGCAGTATTTT. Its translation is CASSLGFSSTDTQYF.

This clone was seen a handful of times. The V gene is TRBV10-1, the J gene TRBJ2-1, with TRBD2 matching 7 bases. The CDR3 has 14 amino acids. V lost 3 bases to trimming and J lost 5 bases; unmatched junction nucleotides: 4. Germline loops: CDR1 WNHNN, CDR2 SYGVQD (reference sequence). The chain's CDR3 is CASSDPSGNNEQFF. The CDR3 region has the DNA TGCGCCAGCAGTGATCCTAGCGGTAACAATGAGCAGTTCTTC.

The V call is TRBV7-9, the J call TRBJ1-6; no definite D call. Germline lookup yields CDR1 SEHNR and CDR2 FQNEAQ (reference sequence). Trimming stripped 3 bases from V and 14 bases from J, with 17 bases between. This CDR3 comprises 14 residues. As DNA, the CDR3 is TGTGCCAGCAGCTTCTCCAGCGGAGGTAGGACCCTCCACTTT. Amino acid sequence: CASSFSSGGRTLHF.

DNA for the CDR3: TGTGCCAGCAGTTTACAGGGGGCTTTGTCCTACGAGCAGTACTTC. This codes for CASSLQGALSYEQYF. The V call is TRBV27, the J call TRBJ2-7, with 8 bases lining up with TRBD1. There are 15 residues in the CDR3. The germline V gene encodes CDR1 MNHEY and CDR2 SMNVEV (reference sequence). V lost 2 bases and J lost 1; bases outside the gene matches: 4.

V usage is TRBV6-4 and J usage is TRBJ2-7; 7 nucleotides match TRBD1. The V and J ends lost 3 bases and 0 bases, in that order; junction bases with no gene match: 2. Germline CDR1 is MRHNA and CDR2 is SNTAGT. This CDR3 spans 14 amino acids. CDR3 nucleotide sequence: TGTGCCAGCAGTGAACAGGGGAGCTCCTACGAGCAGTACTTC. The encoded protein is CASSEQGSSYEQYF.

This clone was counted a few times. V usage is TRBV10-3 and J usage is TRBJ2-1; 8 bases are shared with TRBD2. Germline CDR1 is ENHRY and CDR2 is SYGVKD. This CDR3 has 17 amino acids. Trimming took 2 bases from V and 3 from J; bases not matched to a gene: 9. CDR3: CAISEPSLADHYNEQFF. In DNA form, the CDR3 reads TGTGCCATCAGTGAGCCCTCACTAGCGGATCACTACAATGAGCAGTTCTTC.

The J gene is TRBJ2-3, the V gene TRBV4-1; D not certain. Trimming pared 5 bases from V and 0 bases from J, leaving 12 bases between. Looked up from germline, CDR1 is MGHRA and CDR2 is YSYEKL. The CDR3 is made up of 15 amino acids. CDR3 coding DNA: TGCGCCAGCAGCTCCTTGGGCCTAAGCACAGATACGCAGTATTTT. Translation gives CASSSLGLSTDTQYF.

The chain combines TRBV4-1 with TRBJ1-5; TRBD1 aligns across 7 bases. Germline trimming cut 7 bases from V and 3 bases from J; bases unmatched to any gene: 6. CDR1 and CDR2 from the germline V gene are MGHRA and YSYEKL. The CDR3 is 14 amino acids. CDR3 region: CASTRDSSNQPQHF. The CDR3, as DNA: TGCGCCAGCACCCGGGACAGCTCCAATCAGCCCCAGCATTTT.

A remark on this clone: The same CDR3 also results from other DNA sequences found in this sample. CDR3 sequence: CASSLRGTDTQYF. The CDR3 DNA sequence: TGTGCCAGCAGCTTGAGGGGCACAGATACGCAGTATTTT. V usage is TRBV11-3 and J usage is TRBJ2-3; possibly TRBD2 for D (5 bases). Germline V CDR1 and CDR2: SGHNT, YENEEA. CDR3 size: 13 residues. Trimming took 3 bases from V and 1 from J, leaving 5 bases between them.

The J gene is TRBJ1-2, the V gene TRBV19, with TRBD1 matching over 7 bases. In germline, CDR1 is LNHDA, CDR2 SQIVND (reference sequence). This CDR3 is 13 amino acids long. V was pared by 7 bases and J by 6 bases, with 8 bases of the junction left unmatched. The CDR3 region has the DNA TGTGCCAGTACCTCGGACAGGTATCATGGCTACACCTTC. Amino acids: CASTSDRYHGYTF.

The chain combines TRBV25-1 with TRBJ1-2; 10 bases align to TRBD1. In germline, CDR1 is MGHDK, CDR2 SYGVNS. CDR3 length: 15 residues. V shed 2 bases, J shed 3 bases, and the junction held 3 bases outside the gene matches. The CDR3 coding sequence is TGTGCCAGCAGTGAACCCGGACAGGGGGACTATGGCTACACCTTC. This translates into CASSEPGQGDYGYTF.

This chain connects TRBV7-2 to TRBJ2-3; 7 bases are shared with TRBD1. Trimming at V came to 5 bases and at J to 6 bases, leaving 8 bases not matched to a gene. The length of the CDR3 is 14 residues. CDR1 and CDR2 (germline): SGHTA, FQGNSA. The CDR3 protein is CASSTRQGSDTQYF. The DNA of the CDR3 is TGTGCCAGCAGCACTCGACAGGGCTCGGATACGCAGTATTTT. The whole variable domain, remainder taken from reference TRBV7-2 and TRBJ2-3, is GAGVSQSPSNKVTEKGKDVELRCDPISGHTALYWYRQSLGQGLEFLIYFQGNSAPDKSGLPSDRFSAERTGGSVSTLTIQRTQQEDSAVYLCASSTRQGSDTQYFGPGTRLTVL.

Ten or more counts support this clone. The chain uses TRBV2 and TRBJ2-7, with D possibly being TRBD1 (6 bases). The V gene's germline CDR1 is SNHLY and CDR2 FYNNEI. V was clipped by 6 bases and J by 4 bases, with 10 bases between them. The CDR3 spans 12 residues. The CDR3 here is CASSSQGYEQYF. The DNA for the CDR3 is TGTGCCAGCAGCTCACAGGGATACGAGCAGTACTTC.

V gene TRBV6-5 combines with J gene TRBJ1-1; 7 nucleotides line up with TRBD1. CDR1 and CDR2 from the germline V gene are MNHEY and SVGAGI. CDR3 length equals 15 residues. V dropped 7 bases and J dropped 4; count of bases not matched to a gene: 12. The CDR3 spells CASTKQGMAGTEAFF. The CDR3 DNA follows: TGTGCCAGCACCAAACAGGGGATGGCGGGCACTGAAGCTTTCTTT.

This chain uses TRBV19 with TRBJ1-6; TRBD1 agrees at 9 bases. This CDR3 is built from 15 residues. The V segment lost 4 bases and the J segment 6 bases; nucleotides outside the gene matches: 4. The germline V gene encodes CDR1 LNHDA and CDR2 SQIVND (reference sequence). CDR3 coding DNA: TGTGCCAGTAGTACACGGACAGGGGTTAATTCACCCCTCCACTTT. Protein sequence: CASSTRTGVNSPLHF. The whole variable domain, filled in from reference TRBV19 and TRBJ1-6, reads DGGITQSPKYLFRKEGQNVTLSCEQNLNHDAMYWYRQDPGQGLRLIYYSQIVNDFQKGDIAEGYSVSREKKESFPLTVTSAQKNPTAFYLCASSTRTGVNSPLHFGNGTRLTVT.

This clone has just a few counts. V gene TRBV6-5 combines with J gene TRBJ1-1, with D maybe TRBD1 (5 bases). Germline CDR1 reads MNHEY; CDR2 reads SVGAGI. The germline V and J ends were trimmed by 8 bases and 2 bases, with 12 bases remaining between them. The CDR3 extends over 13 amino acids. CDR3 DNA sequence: TGTGCCAGCCAGGGAAGGGGAAACACTGAAGCTTTCTTT. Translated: CASQGRGNTEAFF.

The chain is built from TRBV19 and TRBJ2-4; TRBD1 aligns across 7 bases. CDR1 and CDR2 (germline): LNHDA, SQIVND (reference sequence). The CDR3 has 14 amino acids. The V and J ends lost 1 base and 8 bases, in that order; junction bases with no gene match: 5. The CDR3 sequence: CASSIVGQLDIQYF. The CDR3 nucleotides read TGTGCCAGTAGTATAGTGGGACAGCTGGACATTCAGTACTTC.

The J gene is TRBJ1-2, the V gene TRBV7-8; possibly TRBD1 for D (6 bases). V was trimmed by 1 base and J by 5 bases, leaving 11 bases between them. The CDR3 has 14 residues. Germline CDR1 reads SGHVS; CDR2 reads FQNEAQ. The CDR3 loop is CASSLGGQAYGYTF. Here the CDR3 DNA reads TGTGCCAGCAGCTTAGGGGGGCAGGCTTATGGCTACACCTTC.